What follows are 20 T cell receptor beta chains derived from one specimen sequenced in a study of breast tumors, draining lymph nodes, adjacent tissues. Each CDR3 protein gets one entry after TCRdb re-called the multiplex PCR reads with MiXCR. The sample records about 130,000 distinct CDR3 sequences, approximately 20% being singletons. The lymph nodes were axillary draining lymph nodes from breast cancer patients. Sample: axillary lymph node tissue. Source of these receptors: a female donor with breast cancer. Some clones in this sample may be carry-over from other donors' samples.

In its sample, this clonotype was seen many times. The chain uses TRBV5-1 and TRBJ1-4; D not resolved. In germline, CDR1 is SGHRS, CDR2 YFSETQ. Trimming shortened V by 4 bases and J by 6 bases, and 19 bases separated the two germline ends. The CDR3 runs to 16 residues. The CDR3 reads CASSPVGVRADEKLFF. The CDR3 region has the DNA TGCGCCAGCAGCCCGGTCGGCGTACGGGCCGATGAAAAACTGTTTTTT.

Ten or more counts support this clonotype. V usage is TRBV10-3 and J usage is TRBJ2-7; D perhaps matches TRBD1 (6 bases). In germline, CDR1 is ENHRY, CDR2 SYGVKD. The CDR3 spans 10 residues. The ends were cut back, 11 bases at V and 4 bases at J, with 9 bases in the middle. The DNA for the CDR3 is TGTGCCTGTGGACAGTACGAGCAGTACTTC. Translated: CACGQYEQYF.

This clonotype was seen repeatedly, ten times or more. The rearrangement joins TRBV5-1 to TRBJ1-2; 9 bases agree with TRBD1. The CDR3 runs 15 residues. The V gene's germline CDR1 is SGHRS and CDR2 YFSETQ. V was clipped by 1 base and J by 6 bases; unmatched bases: 7. The CDR3, as DNA: TGCGCCAGCAGCTTGCGCGGACAGGGGACAGATGGCTACACCTTC. It codes for CASSLRGQGTDGYTF.

The V gene is TRBV30, the J gene TRBJ1-2, with D possibly being TRBD1 (5 bases). Trimming stripped 4 bases from V and 5 bases from J, with 17 bases between. Germline values: CDR1 GTSNPN, CDR2 SVGIG (reference sequence). This CDR3 comprises 14 residues. The CDR3 sequence is CAWTSGPGRYGYTF. The CDR3 region has the DNA TGTGCCTGGACCTCGGGTCCAGGGAGGTATGGCTACACCTTC. Drawing the rest from reference TRBV30 and TRBJ1-2, the complete variable domain is SQTIHQWPATLVQPVGSPLSLECTVEGTSNPNLYWYRQAAGRGLQLLFYSVGIGQISSEVPQNLSASRPQDRQFILSSKKLLLSDSGFYLCAWTSGPGRYGYTFGSGTRLTVV.

At least ten counts were recorded for this clonotype. J is TRBJ2-2 and V is TRBV19; TRBD2 is a possible D gene (5 bases). Between the trimmed V and J ends, which lost 0 bases and 6 bases, there was a span of 11 bases. This CDR3 has 15 amino acids. Looked up from germline, CDR1 is LNHDA and CDR2 is SQIVND (reference sequence). The CDR3 is CASSIDPASSGELFF. Written as DNA, the CDR3 is TGTGCCAGTAGTATAGATCCCGCTAGCTCCGGGGAGCTGTTTTTT.

This clonotype occurred many times. The chain recombines TRBV7-8 with TRBJ2-2; 14 nucleotides align to TRBD2. The length of the CDR3 is 17 residues. The V gene end was trimmed by 5 bases and the J gene end by 7 bases; junction bases not matched to a gene: 9. Germline V gene data show CDR1 as SGHVS and CDR2 as FQNEAQ. The CDR3 region is CASSEFRGLAGGGELFF. CDR3 DNA: TGTGCCAGCAGCGAATTTAGAGGACTAGCGGGAGGCGGGGAGCTGTTTTTT.

This clonotype was recorded many times. The rearrangement uses TRBV20-1 and TRBJ2-3; D might be TRBD2 (5 bases). Per germline, CDR1 DFQATT and CDR2 SNEGSKA (reference sequence). The CDR3 is made up of 14 amino acids. V was cut by 3 bases and J by 2 bases, with 12 bases left in between. The CDR3 sequence is CSASPARVTDTQYF. The CDR3 bases are TGCAGTGCTAGTCCGGCGAGGGTCACAGATACGCAGTATTTT.

Comment on this clonotype: Possible read error: a much larger clone is one base away. The V gene is TRBV20-1, the J gene TRBJ2-5; 8 bases are a match to TRBD2. This CDR3 has 13 residues. Per germline, CDR1 DFQATT and CDR2 SNEGSKA (reference sequence). CDR3 protein: CSANGRVQETQCF. The CDR3 DNA follows: TGCAGTGCTAACGGGAGGGTACAAGAGACCCAGTGCTTC.

The sample holds many counts of this clonotype. The chain couples TRBV11-3 to TRBJ2-7; possible D gene TRBD2, 5 bases. CDR1 is SGHNT and CDR2 is YENEEA in the germline V gene. V shed 5 bases and J shed 5 bases, with 13 bases lying between them. The CDR3 is 13 residues long. CDR3 region: CASSATTGNEQYF. CDR3 DNA sequence: TGTGCCAGCAGCGCAACCACGGGGAACGAGCAGTACTTC.

The chain employs TRBV28 and TRBJ2-2; weak D call: TRBD2 (6 bases). V lost 3 bases and J lost 0, with 8 bases in between. CDR3 length: 15 amino acids. Per germline, CDR1 MDHEN and CDR2 SYDVKM. The CDR3 region has the DNA TGTGCCAGCAGTTTGGAGGGATCGAACACCGGGGAGCTGTTTTTT. Its protein is CASSLEGSNTGELFF. Together with reference TRBV28 and TRBJ2-2, the CDR3 gives the full variable domain: DVKVTQSSRYLVKRTGEKVFLECVQDMDHENMFWYRQDPGLGLRLIYFSYDVKMKEKGDIPEGYSVSREKKERFSLILESASTNQTSMYLCASSLEGSNTGELFFGEGSRLTVL.

As regards this clonotype: Being one base from a much bigger clone, this may be a read error. The chain employs TRBV5-1 and TRBJ2-7; 7 positions agree with TRBD2. This CDR3 spans 14 amino acids. Germline assignment: CDR1 SGHRS and CDR2 YFSETQ. V dropped 4 bases and J dropped 5; count of bases not matched to a gene: 9. The CDR3 is CASSVSGPPHEQYF. CDR3 DNA sequence: TGCGCCAGCAGCGTTAGCGGGCCCCCCCACGAGCAGTACTTC.

In its sample, this clonotype was seen many times. This rearrangement joins TRBV10-3 to TRBJ2-7; no reliable D call. The CDR3 is 14 residues long. V shed 2 bases and J shed 5 bases, with 13 bases lying between them. CDR1 is ENHRY and CDR2 is SYGVKD in the germline V gene. DNA of the CDR3: TGTGCCATCAGTGAGCATGGGTTCTCGGACGAGCAGTACTTC. This translates into CAISEHGFSDEQYF.

This clonotype occurred many times. The chain is built from TRBV12-3 or TRBV12-4 and TRBJ1-6; tentatively, D is TRBD1 (5 bases). The CDR3 length is 13 residues. Trimming left V 3 bases short and J 7 bases short, with 7 bases between. CDR3 bases: TGTGCCAGCAGTTTGGGGGGGAATTCACCCCTCCACTTT. It yields the protein CASSLGGNSPLHF.

This clonotype was seen more than once but under ten times. The rearrangement links TRBV28 to TRBJ2-3, with TRBD2 matching over 12 bases. Germline V gene sequence: CDR1 MDHEN, CDR2 SYDVKM. CDR3 length equals 15 residues. V was clipped by 5 bases and J by 6 bases; unmatched bases: 6. CDR3 nucleotide sequence: TGTGCCAGCAGTGCGACTAGCGGGAGCTGGGATACGCAGTATTTT. Translating it yields CASSATSGSWDTQYF.

A remark on this clonotype: A read error is possible here, since a much larger clone lies one base away. The V gene is TRBV10-3, the J gene TRBJ2-2; weak D call: TRBD1 (6 bases). The germline V gene encodes CDR1 ENHRY and CDR2 SYGVKD. CDR3 length: 11 amino acids. CDR3 DNA: TGTGCCACAGGGGACACCGGGGAGCTGTCTTTT. Translation gives CATGDTGELSF.

This clonotype has at least ten counts. The rearrangement joins TRBV2 to TRBJ2-7, with TRBD1 matching 7 bases. After removal of 1 base from V and 7 bases from J, the junction contained 10 bases not matched to a gene. Germline lookup yields CDR1 SNHLY and CDR2 FYNNEI. The CDR3 contains 15 residues. The CDR3 sequence: CASSEGRQGSREQYF. CDR3 bases: TGTGCCAGCAGTGAAGGCCGACAGGGCAGTCGAGAGCAGTACTTC.

This clonotype was observed a handful of times. The chain joins TRBV6-1 to TRBJ2-1; 7 nucleotides line up with TRBD1. Germline CDR1 MNHNS, CDR2 SASEGT. The CDR3 length is 16 residues. J gave up 6 bases and V 7 bases, and 15 bases lay outside the gene matches. The CDR3 protein is CASTPRQGTLFNEQFF. The CDR3 nucleotides read TGTGCCAGCACCCCGCGACAGGGCACTCTCTTCAATGAGCAGTTCTTC.

The chain is built from TRBV3-1 and TRBJ2-3, with TRBD2 matching over 7 bases. The CDR3 totals 15 residues. Germline trimming cut 4 bases from V and 0 bases from J; bases unmatched to any gene: 4. Germline CDR1 is LGHDT and CDR2 is YNNKEL (reference sequence). CDR3 nucleotide sequence: TGTGCCAGCAGCCTGACTAGCTCTAGCACAGATACGCAGTATTTT. This codes for CASSLTSSSTDTQYF.

The V gene is TRBV28, the J gene TRBJ2-7, with D perhaps TRBD2 (5 bases). CDR3 length equals 13 residues. Germline V gene sequence: CDR1 MDHEN, CDR2 SYDVKM. V was cut by 6 bases and J by 7 bases, with 16 bases left in between. The CDR3 sequence: CASSLGSPGEQYF. In DNA form, the CDR3 reads TGTGCCAGCAGCCTTGGGTCCCCGGGGGAGCAGTACTTC. The variable domain in full, completed from reference TRBV28 and TRBJ2-7, reads DVKVTQSSRYLVKRTGEKVFLECVQDMDHENMFWYRQDPGLGLRLIYFSYDVKMKEKGDIPEGYSVSREKKERFSLILESASTNQTSMYLCASSLGSPGEQYFGPGTRLTVT.

This clonotype was detected ten times or more. The chain links TRBV7-2 to TRBJ2-7; TRBD2 agrees at 7 bases. This CDR3 contains 15 residues. Germline values: CDR1 SGHTA, CDR2 FQGNSA. Trimming took 6 bases from V and 3 from J; bases not matched to a gene: 11. CDR3 residues: CASSKTSSGGYEQYF. The CDR3, as DNA: TGTGCCAGCAGTAAGACTAGTTCGGGGGGCTACGAGCAGTACTTC. The variable domain in full, with the rest retrieved from reference TRBV7-2 and TRBJ2-7, is GAGVSQSPSNKVTEKGKDVELRCDPISGHTALYWYRQSLGQGLEFLIYFQGNSAPDKSGLPSDRFSAERTGGSVSTLTIQRTQQEDSAVYLCASSKTSSGGYEQYFGPGTRLTVT.